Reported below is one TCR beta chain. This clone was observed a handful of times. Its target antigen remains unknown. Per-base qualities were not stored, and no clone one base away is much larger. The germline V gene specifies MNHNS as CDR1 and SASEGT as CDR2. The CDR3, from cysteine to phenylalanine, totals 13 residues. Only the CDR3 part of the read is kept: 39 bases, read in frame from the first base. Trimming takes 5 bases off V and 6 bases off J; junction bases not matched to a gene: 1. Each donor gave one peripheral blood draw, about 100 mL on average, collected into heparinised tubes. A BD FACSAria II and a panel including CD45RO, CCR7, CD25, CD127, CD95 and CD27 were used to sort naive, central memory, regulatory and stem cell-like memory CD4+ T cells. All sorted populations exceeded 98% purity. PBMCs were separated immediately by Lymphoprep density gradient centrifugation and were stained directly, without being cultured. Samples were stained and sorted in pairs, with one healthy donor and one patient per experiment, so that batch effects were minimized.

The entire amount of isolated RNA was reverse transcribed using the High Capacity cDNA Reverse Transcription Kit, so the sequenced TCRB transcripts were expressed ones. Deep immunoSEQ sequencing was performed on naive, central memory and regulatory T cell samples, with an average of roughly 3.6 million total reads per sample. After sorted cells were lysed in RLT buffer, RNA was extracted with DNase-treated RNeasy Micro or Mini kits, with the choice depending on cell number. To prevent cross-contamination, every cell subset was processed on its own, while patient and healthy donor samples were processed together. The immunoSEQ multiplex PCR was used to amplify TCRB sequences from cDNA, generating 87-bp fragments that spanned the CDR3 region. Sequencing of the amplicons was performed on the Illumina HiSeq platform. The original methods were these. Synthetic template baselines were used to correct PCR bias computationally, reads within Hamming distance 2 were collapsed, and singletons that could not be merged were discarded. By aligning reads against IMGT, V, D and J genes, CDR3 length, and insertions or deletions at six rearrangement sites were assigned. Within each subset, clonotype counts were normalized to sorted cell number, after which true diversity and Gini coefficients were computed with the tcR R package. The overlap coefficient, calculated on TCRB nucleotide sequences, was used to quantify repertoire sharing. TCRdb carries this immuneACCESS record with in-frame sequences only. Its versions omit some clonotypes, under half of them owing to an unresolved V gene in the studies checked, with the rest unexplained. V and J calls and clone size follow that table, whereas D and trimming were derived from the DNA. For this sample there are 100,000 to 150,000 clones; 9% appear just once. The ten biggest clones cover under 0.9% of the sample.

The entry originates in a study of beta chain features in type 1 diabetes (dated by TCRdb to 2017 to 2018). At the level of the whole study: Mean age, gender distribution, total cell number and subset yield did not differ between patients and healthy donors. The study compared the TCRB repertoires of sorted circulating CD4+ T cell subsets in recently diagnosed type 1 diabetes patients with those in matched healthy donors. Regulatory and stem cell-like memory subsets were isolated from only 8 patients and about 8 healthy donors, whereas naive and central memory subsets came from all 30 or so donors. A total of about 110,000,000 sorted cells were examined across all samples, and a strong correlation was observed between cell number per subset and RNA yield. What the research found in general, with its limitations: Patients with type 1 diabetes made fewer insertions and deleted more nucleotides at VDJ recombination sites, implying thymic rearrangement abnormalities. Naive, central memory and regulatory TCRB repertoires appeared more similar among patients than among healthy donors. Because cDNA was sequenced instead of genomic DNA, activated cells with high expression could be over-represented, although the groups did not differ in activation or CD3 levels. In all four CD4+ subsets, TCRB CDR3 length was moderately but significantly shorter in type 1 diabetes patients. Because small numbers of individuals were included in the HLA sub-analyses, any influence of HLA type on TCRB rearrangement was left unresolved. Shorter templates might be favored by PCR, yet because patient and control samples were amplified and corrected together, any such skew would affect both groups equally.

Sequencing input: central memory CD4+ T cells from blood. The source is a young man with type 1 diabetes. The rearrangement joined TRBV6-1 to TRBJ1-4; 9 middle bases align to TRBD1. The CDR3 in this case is CASSRDRDEKLFF. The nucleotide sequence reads TGTGCCAGCAGTCGGGACAGGGATGAAAAACTGTTTTTT.